The clone carrying this TCR beta chain is categorized as medium-sized. These data originate in a study of blood T cell repertoires in COVID-19. Overall study: The United States, Italy and Spain provided the acute and convalescent COVID-19 samples. From T cells, B-cell-depleted T cells, or PBMCs came the material, which was cDNA or gDNA.

The Seattle patients, enrolled during active infection, were followed longitudinally. The V and J ends lost 9 bases and 1 base respectively, with 3 bases between them. Germline V gene lookup returns CDR1 MNHEY and CDR2 SVGAGI. The CDR3 is made up of 10 amino acids. In the original workflow: Amplification of reference gene primers provided the estimated nucleated cell counts. Measured with immunoSEQ multiplex PCR; TCRdb has only the in-frame clones, and not every one. V and J calls and clone size are copied from that table; D and trimming were computed from the DNA. The sample contains just over 350,000 clones, 65% to 90% of which appear only once.

The clonotype originates from an older woman with COVID-19, enrolled during active disease. The sequenced material came from peripheral blood. The rearrangement uses TRBV6-5 and TRBJ1-2; no clear D gene. CDR3 loop: CASYNYGYTF. CDR3 sequence (DNA): TGTGCCAGTTATAACTATGGCTACACCTTC.